A single sample is the source of the 11 T cell receptor beta chains below, sequenced in a study of blood T cell repertoires in COVID-19. TCRdb keeps only in-frame clones here, not all; method: immunoSEQ multiplex PCR. The sample lists about 280,000 clones; less than 90% were seen once. Sequencing input: peripheral blood. The receptors here all came from a human donor in a cohort sampled during active COVID-19.

V is TRBV28 and J is TRBJ1-6; 8 nucleotides line up with TRBD1. The CDR3 consists of 18 residues. The junction had 12 bases not matched to a gene; V was cut back by 3 bases and J by 5 bases. The V gene's germline CDR1 is MDHEN and CDR2 SYDVKM. The CDR3 protein is CASSFRSTGDRHNSPLHF. The DNA for the CDR3 is TGTGCCAGCAGTTTTCGGTCGACAGGGGATCGCCATAATTCACCCCTCCACTTT.

This clone was observed once. CDR3 in DNA: TGTGCCAGCGGGGCCTACACTGAAGCTTTCTTT. This translates into CASGAYTEAFF. The chain joins TRBV27 to TRBJ1-1; D might be TRBD1 (5 bases). The CDR3 spans 11 residues. V lost 8 bases and J lost 3, with 7 bases in between. Germline-derived CDR1 and CDR2 are MNHEY and SMNVEV (reference sequence).

The chain has TRBV27 and TRBJ2-3; D is possibly TRBD2 (6 bases). Trimming cost V 5 bases and J 3 bases, with 12 bases left between them. The CDR3 spans 14 residues. The germline gives CDR1 MNHEY, CDR2 SMNVEV (reference sequence). The CDR3 spells CASSTRDGTDTQYF. CDR3 sequence (DNA): TGTGCCAGCAGTACGCGGGACGGAACAGATACGCAGTATTTT.

This clone has only one observation. V is TRBV7-2 and J is TRBJ1-3, with a tentative D call TRBD1 (6 bases). CDR1 SGHTA and CDR2 FQGNSA come from the germline V gene. The CDR3 spans 19 residues. Between the trimmed V and J ends, which lost 4 bases and 2 bases, there was a span of 24 bases. The CDR3 DNA reads TGTGCCAGCAGCTCGCGTTCAGTGGGGGGGGCTGGTCCTGGAAACACCATATATTTT. It yields the protein CASSSRSVGGAGPGNTIYF.

The rearrangement uses TRBV19 and TRBJ2-5; 14 positions match TRBD2. V shed 11 bases and J 0 bases; nucleotides not matched to a gene: 14. CDR1 and CDR2 from the germline V gene are LNHDA and SQIVND (reference sequence). The CDR3 loop spans 18 amino acids. CDR3 nucleotides: TGTGCCTCTTCCATGAGGACTAGCGGGAGGCAGTACCAAGAGACCCAGTACTTC. It translates to CASSMRTSGRQYQETQYF.

The chain employs TRBV19 and TRBJ2-1; D is perhaps TRBD1 (6 bases). Germline V CDR1 and CDR2: LNHDA, SQIVND (reference sequence). Deletions cut 5 bases from V and 2 bases from J, with 22 bases between. CDR3 length equals 18 residues. Written as DNA, the CDR3 is TGTGCCAGTAGTCCGGGACAAAACACCTGGAAGGCCTACAATGAGCAGTTCTTC. The encoded protein is CASSPGQNTWKAYNEQFF.

This chain connects TRBV3-1 (or the pseudogene TRBV3-2) to TRBJ2-2; 9 bases line up with TRBD2. This CDR3 comprises 15 residues. The V segment lost 8 bases and the J segment 1 base; nucleotides outside the gene matches: 5. Germline V gene lookup returns CDR1 LGHDT and CDR2 YNNKEL (reference sequence). CDR3 nucleotide sequence: TGTGCCAGCCGCAATAGCGGGAGGAACACCGGGGAGCTGTTTTTT. Translated: CASRNSGRNTGELFF.

A single count supports this clone. The chain carries TRBV19 and TRBJ1-5, with D possibly TRBD1 on 6 matching bases. The CDR3 spans 14 residues. The V gene's germline CDR1 is LNHDA and CDR2 SQIVND (reference sequence). Deletions cut 7 bases from V and 2 bases from J, with 12 bases between. In nucleotides, the CDR3 is TGTGCCAGTAAGGGGGAGGGGGGCAATCAGCCCCAGCATTTT. As protein: CASKGEGGNQPQHF.

This chain uses TRBV27 with TRBJ2-7, with 9 bases identical to TRBD2. The CDR3 has 14 residues. The junction had 4 bases not matched to a gene; V was cut back by 0 bases and J by 7 bases. CDR1 MNHEY and CDR2 SMNVEV come from the germline V gene (reference sequence). The CDR3 loop reads CASSLSRGRDEQYF. The DNA of the CDR3 is TGTGCCAGCAGTTTATCTCGCGGGAGGGATGAGCAGTACTTC.

The chain links TRBV21-1 to TRBJ1-6. TRBV21-1 is listed as a pseudogene. The CDR3 runs to 19 residues. This chain's CDR3 is CASSKVRGPNRSYNSPLHF. The CDR3 coding sequence is TGTGCCAGCAGCAAAGTAAGAGGGCCTAACCGCTCCTATAATTCACCCCTCCACTTT.

The chain combines TRBV9 with TRBJ1-5; D unclear. Trimming left V 1 base short and J 6 bases short, with 11 bases between. The germline V gene encodes CDR1 SGDLS and CDR2 YYNGEE. This CDR3 contains 14 residues. CDR3 bases: TGTGCCAGCAGCGTATTAACGAAGCGTCAGCCCCAGCATTTT. Protein product: CASSVLTKRQPQHF.